The table lists the clone carrying this T cell receptor beta chain with a few counts. Its antigen is unidentified. There were only healthy Caucasians among the donors. The sample belongs to a study of identical twins. Study observations and caveats: The models systematically underestimated how much out-of-frame TCR alpha was shared in monozygotic twins.

TCRdb reprocessed the 5' RACE reads via MiXCR and lists one record per CDR3 protein. This sample carries about 520,000 distinct CDR3 sequences, 20% to 25% of them seen once, and the ten largest clones take 0.91%. After removal of 3 bases from V and 4 bases from J, the junction contained 5 bases not matched to a gene. CDR1 and CDR2 from the germline V gene are LGHNA and YSLEER. CDR3 length: 15 amino acids. These data were also reused for a study on T cells expressing NK-cell markers. This second study says: Sequenced donors, eight in total, included seven who were HCMV-seropositive and one who was seronegative.

This sequence joins TRBV4-3 and TRBJ2-7; 11 bases fit TRBD1. This clonotype was sampled from a woman aged 18 to 35 in good health. The specimen was CD4+ T cells sorted from blood. CDR3 region: CASSHLGTGGYEQYF. CDR3 DNA: TGCGCCAGCAGCCACCTAGGGACAGGGGGGTACGAGCAGTACTTC.